This T cell receptor (beta chain) was recovered during a study of PD-1 blockade in mismatch repair-deficient tumors. Across the study: Enrolled about 2013-2016, patients had progressing, pretreated mismatch repair-deficient cancers of more than ten types.

Concerning this clone itself: As yet, its antigen is unknown.

This sample's time point: identical roughly 10-day culture without peptide (control). Clone fold changes were calculated against an identical culture without peptide. Generated by immunoSEQ multiplex PCR, the TCRdb table keeps only in-frame clones and is missing some. The data contain around 14,000 clones, 86% of them singletons. Trimming removed 3 bases at V and 2 bases at J, with 14 bases between. The CDR3 covers 15 residues. Germline loops: CDR1 MNHEY, CDR2 SMNVEV (reference sequence). This clonotype was sampled from an adult with mismatch repair-deficient cancer. This sample comprised cells cultured in vitro, obtained from a patient treated with pembrolizumab. The chain has TRBV27 and TRBJ2-7; D is unresolved. The CDR3 DNA reads as TGTGCCAGCAGTTTTAGGCCGGAGAAGGCCTACGAGCAGTACTTC. Residues: CASSFRPEKAYEQYF.